This T cell receptor (beta chain) appears in the sequencing data of a study of Ad26.COV2.S vaccination and SARS-CoV-2 variants. Whole-study results and caveats: In TCR breadth and depth analyses, total T cell responses may have been underestimated.

The CDR3 runs to 19 residues. CDR1 is SGHAT and CDR2 is FQNNGV in the germline V gene. Germline trimming cut 5 bases from V and 3 bases from J; bases unmatched to any gene: 18. Measured with immunoSEQ multiplex PCR; TCRdb has only the in-frame clones, and not every one. This sample has hundreds of thousands of clones, with roughly 90% found just once. Concerning this clone: Its antigen is unknown.

The treatment: around 19 received Ad26.COV2.S at low or high dose, single or two shots; 5 received placebo; per-sample allocation not given. After the first vaccine or placebo injection, samples were drawn on day 63. Sequenced here: peripheral blood, sampled in a trial of Ad26.COV2.S vaccine versus placebo. V gene TRBV11-2 combines with J gene TRBJ1-1; TRBD1 matches 10 bases. The sequence was collected from a person between 18 and 65 years old who received the Ad26.COV2.S COVID-19 vaccine or a placebo. CDR3 nucleotides: TGTGCCAGCAGCCTGGACGAGGGGACAGGGGTGGTCCGTGACACTGAAGCTTTCTTT. The encoded protein is CASSLDEGTGVVRDTEAFF.